This paragraph covers one T cell receptor beta chain sequence. Antigen specificity is unknown. The authors reverse transcribed all of the isolated RNA, so sequencing captured expressed TCRB transcripts. Around 3.57 million reads was the average for naive, central memory and regulatory T cell samples. Generated by immunoSEQ multiplex PCR, the TCRdb table keeps only in-frame clones and is missing some. This sample has around 600,000 clones; roughly an eighth occur once, and the top ten carry 0.09% to 0.15%. Trimming shortened V by 1 base and J by 4 bases, and 11 bases separated the two germline ends. Looked up from germline, CDR1 is SGHTA and CDR2 is FQGNSA. The CDR3 runs to 14 residues. The data stem from a study of beta chain features in type 1 diabetes. The study's findings and limits: Patients with type 1 diabetes carried fewer insertions and had more deletions at their VDJ junctions. HLA effects on TCRB rearrangement stayed unresolved here. TCRB CDR3s from Type 1 diabetes patients were moderately but significantly shorter in all four CD4+ subsets. Reads derived from cDNA could over-represent cells showing high TCR expression.

The clonotype was recovered from a man aged 30 to 39 with type 1 diabetes. The rearrangement uses TRBV7-2 and TRBJ2-7; D gene ambiguous. Sequenced sample: naive CD4+ T cells from blood. As DNA, the CDR3 is TGTGCCAGCAGCTTAGTAGGGCTTTGGTACGAGCAGTACTTC. It yields the protein CASSLVGLWYEQYF.